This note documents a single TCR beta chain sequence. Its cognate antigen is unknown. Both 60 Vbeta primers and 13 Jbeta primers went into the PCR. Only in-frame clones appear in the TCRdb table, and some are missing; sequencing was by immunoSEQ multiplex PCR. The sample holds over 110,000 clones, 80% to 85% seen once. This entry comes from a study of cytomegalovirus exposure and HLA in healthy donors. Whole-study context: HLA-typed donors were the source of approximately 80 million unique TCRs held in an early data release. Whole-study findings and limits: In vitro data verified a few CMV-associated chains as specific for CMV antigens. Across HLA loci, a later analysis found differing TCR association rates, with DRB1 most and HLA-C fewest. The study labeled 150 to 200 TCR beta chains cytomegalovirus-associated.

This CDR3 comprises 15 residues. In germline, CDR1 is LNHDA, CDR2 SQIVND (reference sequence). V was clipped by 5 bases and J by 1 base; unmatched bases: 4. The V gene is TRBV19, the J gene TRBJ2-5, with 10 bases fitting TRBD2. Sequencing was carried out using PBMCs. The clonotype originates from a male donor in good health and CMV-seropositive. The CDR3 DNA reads TGTGCCAGTAGTTTCAGACTAGCGGGCCAAGAGACCCAGTACTTC. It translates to CASSFRLAGQETQYF.